This entry describes one T cell receptor beta chain. Assay used: immunoSEQ multiplex PCR; TCRdb lists only in-frame clones, some missing. The profile shows under 150,000 clones, around 83% of them singletons. This record belongs to a study of blood T cell repertoires in COVID-19. About the research overall: COVID-19 samples, acute and convalescent, were from the United States, Italy and Spain. The analysed material was cDNA or gDNA that came from T cells, B-cell-depleted T cells, or PBMCs.

Germline V lookup: CDR1 LGHDT, CDR2 YNNKEL (reference sequence). The CDR3 sequence is 14 residues long. Deletions cut 4 bases from V and 4 bases from J, with 12 bases between. Sequencing was done on a sample of peripheral blood. V gene TRBV3-1 (or the pseudogene TRBV3-2) combines with J gene TRBJ2-3, with D possibly TRBD1 on 6 matching bases. This clonotype was obtained from a man between 40 and 49 years old with active or convalescent COVID-19. DNA of the CDR3: TGTGCCAGCAGCCGAGGGACACCCTCAGATACGCAGTATTTT. This sequence encodes CASSRGTPSDTQYF.